Below are 25 T cell receptor beta chains sequenced from a single sample in a study of T-cell reconstitution after alpha-beta-depleted transplantation in children. This sample's TCRbeta library carried unique molecular identifier barcodes. MiXCR, applied by TCRdb to the PCR reads, yields one record per CDR3 protein. Among around 800,000 distinct CDR3 sequences listed, about 15% were seen once. The sequencing used PBMCs, mostly from graft donor cells, collected 360 days after TCRalphabeta/CD19-depleted stem cell transplant. The receptor source for this set is a male patient younger than 18 who had a stem cell transplant for acute lymphoblastic leukemia, so the T cells may come from the graft donor.

This sequence joins TRBV4-2 and TRBJ2-3; no clear D gene. Trimming pared 5 bases from V and 6 bases from J, leaving 9 bases between. CDR3 length: 12 residues. CDR1 is LGHNA and CDR2 is YNFKEQ in the germline V gene. The CDR3 loop is CASSERFDTQYF. The CDR3 region has the DNA TGTGCCAGCAGCGAACGTTTTGATACGCAGTATTTT.

The rearrangement joins TRBV25-1 to TRBJ1-4; 9 nucleotides align to TRBD1. V lost 5 bases to trimming and J lost 10 bases; unmatched junction nucleotides: 8. The germline CDR1 and CDR2 sequences are MGHDK and SYGVNS. The CDR3 consists of 14 residues. Here the CDR3 DNA reads TGTGCCAGCAGTCAACAGGGGGCGTCTCGAAAACTGTTTTTT. This translates into CASSQQGASRKLFF. Full variable domain (missing parts from reference TRBV25-1 and TRBJ1-4): EADIYQTPRYLVIGTGKKITLECSQTMGHDKMYWYQQDPGMELHLIHYSYGVNSTEKGDLSSESTVSRIRTEHFPLTLESARPSHTSQYLCASSQQGASRKLFFGSGTQLSVL.

This chain uses TRBV3-1 with TRBJ1-6; D ambiguous. V gave up 1 base and J gave up 7 bases, with 20 bases separating them. The CDR3 totals 18 residues. Germline V lookup: CDR1 LGHDT, CDR2 YNNKEL (reference sequence). CDR3: CASSQVYWAGSQNSPLHF. The CDR3 DNA reads as TGTGCCAGCAGCCAAGTTTATTGGGCAGGCAGCCAGAATTCACCCCTCCACTTT.

The sample holds a few counts of this clonotype. V is TRBV18 and J is TRBJ2-7, with D uncertain. Trimming stripped 2 bases from V and 0 bases from J, with 8 bases between. The CDR3 has 14 residues. Per the germline V gene, CDR1 is KGHSH and CDR2 is LQKENI. CDR3 residues: CASSPTVSSYEQYF. The DNA of the CDR3 is TGTGCCAGCTCACCAACAGTTAGCTCCTACGAGCAGTACTTC.

The chain employs TRBV15 and TRBJ2-1; D is ambiguous. The length of the CDR3 is 15 residues. CDR1 and CDR2 from the germline V gene are LNHNV and YYDKDF (reference sequence). Trimming shortened V by 5 bases and J by 0 bases, and 11 bases separated the two germline ends. Here the CDR3 reads CATSFDFVSYNEQFF. CDR3 nucleotide sequence: TGTGCCACCAGCTTCGATTTCGTCTCCTACAATGAGCAGTTCTTC. Complete variable domain (other parts from reference TRBV15 and TRBJ2-1): DAMVIQNPRYQVTQFGKPVTLSCSQTLNHNVMYWYQQKSSQAPKLLFHYYDKDFNNEADTPDNFQSRRPNTSFCFLDIRSPGLGDTAMYLCATSFDFVSYNEQFFGPGTRLTVL.

V is TRBV29-1 and J is TRBJ1-2, with D perhaps matching TRBD1 (5 bases). Deletions cut 6 bases from V and 2 bases from J, with 10 bases between. The V gene's germline CDR1 is SQVTM and CDR2 ANQGSEA. This CDR3 is 12 amino acids long. This chain's CDR3 is CSVEGLNYGYTF. CDR3 bases: TGCAGCGTCGAGGGGCTGAACTATGGCTACACCTTC.

This CDR3 reads CASSWGRGPYEQYF. The CDR3, as DNA: TGTGCCAGCAGCTGGGGCCGGGGTCCCTACGAGCAGTACTTC. This chain links TRBV7-6 with TRBJ2-7, with D perhaps matching TRBD1 or TRBD2 (5 bases each). This CDR3 has 14 residues. Germline V gene sequence: CDR1 SGHVS, CDR2 FNYEAQ. The germline V and J ends were trimmed by 4 bases and 2 bases, with 12 bases remaining between them.

This clonotype was found many times. The chain couples TRBV10-2 to TRBJ1-1, with D unresolved. Germline loops: CDR1 WSHSY, CDR2 SAAADI. This CDR3 contains 13 residues. The germline V and J ends were trimmed by 3 bases and 4 bases, with 9 bases remaining between them. CDR3 amino acids: CASSEWDFTEAFF. Written as DNA, the CDR3 is TGCGCCAGCAGTGAATGGGATTTCACTGAAGCTTTCTTT.

This clonotype was found a few times. The genes are TRBV5-1 and TRBJ1-4; TRBD1 aligns across 8 bases. Germline trimming cut 4 bases from V and 0 bases from J; bases unmatched to any gene: 11. Looked up from germline, CDR1 is SGHRS and CDR2 is YFSETQ. The CDR3 is 18 amino acids. For the CDR3, the DNA is TGCGCCAGCAGCCGAGGACAGGGTTTAACTGCAACTAATGAAAAACTGTTTTTT. Amino acids: CASSRGQGLTATNEKLFF.

This clonotype appeared a few times. V usage is TRBV29-1 and J usage is TRBJ1-1; 9 bases line up with TRBD1. V was pared by 3 bases and J by 3 bases, with 2 bases of the junction left unmatched. Germline V gene data show CDR1 as SQVTM and CDR2 as ANQGSEA. CDR3 size: 13 residues. The CDR3 sequence is CSVEDRGYTEAFF. The CDR3 nucleotides read TGCAGCGTTGAGGACAGGGGTTACACTGAAGCTTTCTTT.

This clonotype has a handful of counts. The V call is TRBV10-3, the J call TRBJ2-5, with a possible D match to TRBD1 (5 bases). The length of the CDR3 is 13 residues. Looked up from germline, CDR1 is ENHRY and CDR2 is SYGVKD. V lost 3 bases and J 3 bases, leaving 8 bases between the germline ends. In DNA form, the CDR3 reads TGTGCCATCAGTGAATCCAGGGAAGAGACCCAGTACTTC. Protein sequence: CAISESREETQYF.

The V call is TRBV18, the J call TRBJ2-7; D is possibly TRBD1 or TRBD2 (5 bases each). CDR3 length equals 13 residues. The germline V and J ends were trimmed by 1 base and 3 bases, with 7 bases remaining between them. Germline CDR1 KGHSH, CDR2 LQKENI. This CDR3 is CASSPRGNYEQYF. The CDR3 DNA sequence: TGTGCCAGCTCACCACGGGGGAACTACGAGCAGTACTTC.

This clonotype was counted ten times or more. This chain links TRBV5-1 with TRBJ2-7; the match to TRBD2 covers 13 bases. This CDR3 has 15 residues. V trimming: 2 bases; J trimming: 2 bases; junction bases outside the gene matches: 1. Germline lookup yields CDR1 SGHRS and CDR2 YFSETQ. CDR3 nucleotides: TGCGCCAGCAGCTTAACTAGCGGGAGGGCCTACGAGCAGTACTTC. Translating it yields CASSLTSGRAYEQYF.

This clonotype was observed a handful of times. V usage is TRBV11-2 and J usage is TRBJ2-3, with 12 nucleotides matching TRBD2. Per germline, CDR1 SGHAT and CDR2 FQNNGV. The junction had 10 bases not matched to a gene; V was cut back by 1 base and J by 5 bases. The CDR3 totals 18 residues. CDR3 sequence (DNA): TGTGCCAGCAGCTTAGGCCCCCGACTAGCGGGAGCTAAAGATACGCAGTATTTT. Translated, it gives CASSLGPRLAGAKDTQYF.

This clonotype has only a few counts. V and J are TRBV7-9 and TRBJ1-3; unclear D gene. This CDR3 comprises 15 residues. Between the trimmed V and J ends, which lost 4 bases and 5 bases, there was a span of 15 bases. Germline V gene data show CDR1 as SEHNR and CDR2 as FQNEAQ (reference sequence). In DNA form, the CDR3 reads TGTGCCAGCAGCTCAGGATGGGGAGGGAGAAACACCATATATTTT. It translates to CASSSGWGGRNTIYF. Based on the CDR3 plus reference TRBV7-9 and TRBJ1-3, the full variable domain is DTGVSQNPRHKITKRGQNVTFRCDPISEHNRLYWYRQTLGQGPEFLTYFQNEAQLEKSRLLSDRFSAERPKGSFSTLEIQRTEQGDSAMYLCASSSGWGGRNTIYFGEGSWLTVV.

In this sample, this clonotype turned up a few times. The chain has TRBV9 and TRBJ1-2, with D maybe TRBD1 (5 bases). With 0 bases removed from V and 4 bases from J, the gap between germline ends came to 19 bases. The CDR3 loop spans 17 amino acids. Looked up from germline, CDR1 is SGDLS and CDR2 is YYNGEE. The CDR3 loop reads CASSVDMSPAGSYGYTF. In DNA, the CDR3 is TGTGCCAGCAGCGTAGATATGTCACCGGCAGGGTCCTATGGCTACACCTTC.

The sample holds a few counts of this clonotype. The chain couples TRBV20-1 to TRBJ2-7; the D is unclear. This CDR3 contains 13 residues. From germline, CDR1 is DFQATT and CDR2 SNEGSKA (reference sequence). Trimming removed 1 base from V and 6 bases from J, with 13 bases in between. CDR3 in amino acids: CSARGKGPGEQYF. As DNA, the CDR3 is TGCAGTGCTAGAGGGAAAGGGCCAGGCGAGCAGTACTTC.

This clonotype occurred a few times. This sequence joins TRBV7-7 and TRBJ2-1, with D perhaps matching TRBD2 (6 bases). The CDR3 spans 16 residues. V lost 0 bases to trimming and J lost 9 bases, with 18 bases between them. Germline CDR1 SSHAT, CDR2 FNYEAQ (reference sequence). CDR3 nucleotide sequence: TGTGCCAGCAGCTTAGCAGTCGGTAGCGGAGGGAGTGAGCAGTTCTTC. Its protein is CASSLAVGSGGSEQFF. The complete variable domain, with remaining parts taken from reference TRBV7-7 and TRBJ2-1, reads GAGVSQSPRYKVTKRGQDVTLRCDPISSHATLYWYQQALGQGPEFLTYFNYEAQPDKSGLPSDRFSAERPEGSISTLTIQRTEQRDSAMYRCASSLAVGSGGSEQFFGPGTRLTVL.

The chain links TRBV5-5 to TRBJ1-5; D unclear. In germline, CDR1 is SGHKS, CDR2 YYEKEE (reference sequence). Trimming stripped 1 base from V and 3 bases from J, with 11 bases between. The CDR3 is 15 residues long. CDR3 in amino acids: CASSLWAEPNQPQHF. CDR3 in DNA: TGTGCCAGCAGCTTGTGGGCAGAACCCAATCAGCCCCAGCATTTT.

This clonotype has more than one count but fewer than ten. CDR3 residues: CASSNPRGPYEQYF. The DNA for the CDR3 is TGTGCCAGCAGTAATCCCAGGGGGCCGTACGAGCAGTACTTC. V is TRBV6-2 or TRBV6-3 and J is TRBJ2-7, with 8 bases aligning to TRBD1. Germline V gene data show CDR1 as MNHEY and CDR2 as SVGEGT. This CDR3 has 14 residues. Losses at the gene ends were 5 bases for V and 4 bases for J; bases not matched to a gene: 7.

V gene TRBV29-1 combines with J gene TRBJ2-1, with 12 bases matching TRBD2. The CDR3 loop spans 16 amino acids. In germline, CDR1 is SQVTM, CDR2 ANQGSEA. Unmatched junction bases numbered 11, after V lost 4 bases and J lost 7 bases. CDR3 sequence: CSVVRLAGGPGNEQFF. CDR3 sequence (DNA): TGCAGCGTTGTACGGCTAGCGGGAGGGCCGGGGAATGAGCAGTTCTTC.

This clonotype was observed at least ten times. This chain links TRBV5-6 with TRBJ2-1; the D is unclear. Germline V gives CDR1 SGHDT, CDR2 YYEEEE. The CDR3 runs to 15 residues. V was shortened by 1 base and J by 0 bases, with 8 bases between the two germline ends. The CDR3 reads CASSLLPSSYNEQFF. CDR3 DNA: TGTGCCAGCAGCTTGCTACCGAGCTCCTACAATGAGCAGTTCTTC. Drawing the rest from reference TRBV5-6 and TRBJ2-1, the complete variable domain is DAGVTQSPTHLIKTRGQQVTLRCSPKSGHDTVSWYQQALGQGPQFIFQYYEEEERQRGNFPDRFSGHQFPNYSSELNVNALLLGDSALYLCASSLLPSSYNEQFFGPGTRLTVL.

The sample holds many counts of this clonotype. The V call is TRBV12-3 or TRBV12-4, the J call TRBJ2-2; no definite D call. V was cut by 2 bases and J by 2 bases, with 6 bases left in between. The CDR3 loop spans 14 amino acids. CDR3 in DNA: TGTGCCAGCAGTTTACGTGTTAACACCGGGGAGCTGTTTTTT. This translates into CASSLRVNTGELFF.

The chain has TRBV4-1 and TRBJ2-2; 10 nucleotides match TRBD2. The CDR3 covers 15 residues. V was clipped by 7 bases and J by 5 bases; unmatched bases: 7. Germline CDR1 reads MGHRA; CDR2 reads YSYEKL. The CDR3 region is CASTVAGGRTGELFF. CDR3 coding DNA: TGCGCCAGCACCGTAGCGGGAGGAAGGACCGGGGAGCTGTTTTTT.

V gene TRBV20-1 combines with J gene TRBJ2-6, with TRBD1 matching 7 bases. Losses at the gene ends were 5 bases for V and 2 bases for J; bases not matched to a gene: 6. The CDR3 covers 15 residues. CDR1 DFQATT and CDR2 SNEGSKA come from the germline V gene (reference sequence). CDR3 sequence (DNA): TGCAGTGCTCGAAGAACAGGGGCTGGGGCCAACGTCCTGACTTTC. Its translation is CSARRTGAGANVLTF.